Below are 19 T cell receptor beta chains sequenced from a single sample in a study. TCRdb ran MiXCR on the 5' RACE reads and lists one entry per CDR3 protein. The sample records 13,000 or so distinct CDR3 sequences, more than 20% being singletons. What was sequenced was naive CD4+ T cells sorted from blood. Sample subset: naive CD4+ T cells, CD4+CD45RA+CD25-. The source is a female donor with breast cancer.

On this clonotype: This may come from a read error, since a much larger clone is one base off. This chain links TRBV28 with TRBJ2-7; 8 positions agree with TRBD2. V was pared by 4 bases and J by 5 bases, with 13 bases of the junction left unmatched. The V gene's germline CDR1 is MDHEN and CDR2 SYDVKM. The CDR3 consists of 16 residues. In DNA, the CDR3 is TGTGCCAGCAGTTCAGGAAGAGTAGCGGGAAGCAACGAGCAGTACTTC. Translating gives CASSSGRVAGSNEQYF.

This chain joins TRBV19 and TRBJ2-1; no reliable D call. Germline V gene lookup returns CDR1 LNHDA and CDR2 SQIVND (reference sequence). V was trimmed by 3 bases and J by 7 bases, leaving 10 bases between them. The CDR3 is made up of 13 amino acids. The CDR3 sequence: CASSMTGTNEQFF. CDR3 coding DNA: TGTGCCAGTAGTATGACCGGCACTAATGAGCAGTTCTTC.

This clonotype was counted only a few times. One end of the junction does not line up with germline, which may come from a read error. The chain couples TRBV6-5 to TRBJ2-1, with a weak D call TRBD1 (6 bases). This CDR3 contains 16 residues. Looked up from germline, CDR1 is MNHEY and CDR2 is SVGAGI. The CDR3 nucleotides read TGTGCCAGCAGCCGGACGACAGGCGTCTCCTACAATGAGCAGTTCTTT. Protein: CASSRTTGVSYNEQFF.

This clonotype was counted many times. This sequence joins TRBV12-3 or TRBV12-4 and TRBJ1-1; no reliable D call. Trimming removed 4 bases at V and 0 bases at J, with 12 bases between. There are 15 residues in the CDR3. The CDR3 region has the DNA TGTGCCAGCAGTTCGAGGAACCTGCTGAACACTGAAGCTTTCTTT. Translation: CASSSRNLLNTEAFF.

Many counts were recorded for this clonotype. The chain employs TRBV29-1 and TRBJ2-5; TRBD2 matches at 7 bases. The CDR3 extends over 15 amino acids. V lost 4 bases, J lost 2 bases, and 10 bases stayed unmatched. The germline gives CDR1 SQVTM, CDR2 ANQGSEA. The CDR3 DNA reads as TGCAGCGTTGTCGGAGGAGCGGGGATACAAGAGACCCAGTACTTC. It translates to CSVVGGAGIQETQYF.

This clonotype was recorded many times. V gene TRBV3-1 combines with J gene TRBJ1-1; D gene ambiguous. V dropped 1 base and J dropped 7 bases, with 4 bases sitting between them. The germline CDR1 and CDR2 sequences are LGHDT and YNNKEL (reference sequence). This CDR3 has 11 amino acids. CDR3 sequence reads: CASSQASEAFF. The CDR3 nucleotides are TGTGCCAGCAGCCAAGCCAGTGAAGCTTTCTTT.

This clonotype is classed as medium-sized. The chain uses TRBV5-1 and TRBJ1-2; a weak D match, TRBD1 (5 bases). This CDR3 comprises 14 residues. The V gene's germline CDR1 is SGHRS and CDR2 YFSETQ. The V gene lost 7 bases and the J gene lost 0 bases, with 13 bases spanning the gap. CDR3 bases: TGCGCCAGCTCCGGGACTCTAGCTAACTATGGCTACACCTTC. It yields the protein CASSGTLANYGYTF.

V usage is TRBV20-1 and J usage is TRBJ1-1; D not certain. The germline V gene has CDR1 DFQATT and CDR2 SNEGSKA (reference sequence). V lost 3 bases, J lost 9 bases, and 11 bases lay in between. This CDR3 has 11 residues. CDR3 residues: CSARHVMKAFF. Here the CDR3 DNA reads TGCAGTGCTAGGCACGTAATGAAAGCTTTCTTT.

This clonotype is judged medium-sized. The chain couples TRBV6-5 to TRBJ1-2; weak D call: TRBD1 (6 bases). This CDR3 contains 15 residues. Germline lookup yields CDR1 MNHEY and CDR2 SVGAGI. V was trimmed by 0 bases and J by 7 bases, leaving 15 bases between them. The CDR3 loop reads CASSYSPTGIGGYTF. DNA of the CDR3: TGTGCCAGCAGTTACTCGCCAACAGGGATAGGTGGCTACACCTTC.

Comments on this clonotype: A read error is possible here, since a much larger clone lies one base away. The CDR3 DNA follows: TGTGCCAGCAGCTTAACCAAGACTAGCGCAGTTGAGCAGTTCTTC. Encoded protein: CASSLTKTSAVEQFF. J is TRBJ2-1 and V is TRBV7-3; the match to TRBD2 covers 8 bases. After removal of 0 bases from V and 9 bases from J, the junction contained 7 bases not matched to a gene. Germline V gene lookup returns CDR1 SGHTA and CDR2 FQGTGA. There are 15 residues in the CDR3.

This clonotype has a handful of counts. This chain uses TRBV5-1 with TRBJ1-2; D is unresolved. Deletions cut 0 bases from V and 0 bases from J, with 6 bases between. Per the germline V gene, CDR1 is SGHRS and CDR2 is YFSETQ. The CDR3 has 14 amino acids. Written as DNA, the CDR3 is TGCGCCAGCAGCTTGGTCAGAGCTAACTATGGCTACACCTTC. Encoded protein: CASSLVRANYGYTF.

The rearrangement uses TRBV12-3 or TRBV12-4 and TRBJ1-5; D may be TRBD1 (5 bases). CDR3 length: 13 amino acids. V was pared by 10 bases and J by 0 bases, with 10 bases between. CDR3: CAIGGRSNQPQHF. The DNA for the CDR3 is TGTGCCATTGGGGGACGTAGCAATCAGCCCCAGCATTTT.

By share of the sample, this clonotype is medium-sized (0.01 to 0.1%). The chain joins TRBV12-3 or TRBV12-4 to TRBJ2-1; unclear D gene. The V end was cut by 8 bases, the J end by 0 bases, with 11 bases between. This CDR3 has 14 amino acids. CDR3 nucleotide sequence: TGTGCCAGCCAGTTAGAGAGCTCCTACAATGAGCAGTTCTTC. Amino acids: CASQLESSYNEQFF.

Concerning this clonotype: Just one base apart from a much larger clone, this may be a read error. The chain has TRBV2 and TRBJ1-1; D might be TRBD1 (5 bases). The CDR3 runs to 15 residues. CDR1 SNHLY and CDR2 FYNNEI come from the germline V gene. Deletions cut 6 bases from V and 2 bases from J, with 16 bases between. CDR3 coding DNA: TGTGCCAGCAGGATCGAGATAGGGGTAAACACTGAAGCTTTCTTT. Amino acid sequence: CASRIEIGVNTEAFF.

A few counts support this clonotype. This may stem from a read error, because a much larger clone lies one nucleotide away. The chain couples TRBV24-1 to TRBJ2-1; 9 bases are shared with TRBD2. Looked up from germline, CDR1 is KGHDR and CDR2 is SFDVKD. The CDR3 runs 15 residues. Trimming removed 9 bases from V and 5 bases from J; junction bases left unmatched: 10. The CDR3: CATRIGTSWDNEQFF. DNA for the CDR3: TGTGCCACCCGGATTGGGACTAGCTGGGACAATGAGCAGTTCTTC.

In this sample, this clonotype turned up many times. The chain links TRBV2 to TRBJ2-1; 10 positions agree with TRBD2. The V and J ends lost 6 bases and 4 bases, in that order; junction bases with no gene match: 6. CDR1 is SNHLY, CDR2 FYNNEI, per germline. This CDR3 is built from 15 residues. As DNA, the CDR3 is TGTGCCAGCAGGTTGAGCGGGAGGGAATACAATGAGCAGTTCTTC. Its translation is CASRLSGREYNEQFF.

The chain is built from TRBV6-1 and TRBJ2-3, with TRBD1 identical over 8 bases. The CDR3 is 16 amino acids. Trimming cost V 2 bases and J 0 bases; bases outside gene matches: 4. Germline-derived CDR1 and CDR2 are MNHNS and SASEGT. The CDR3, as DNA: TGTGCCAGCAGTGAATGGAGGACAGGGAGCACAGATACGCAGTATTTT. Its protein product is CASSEWRTGSTDTQYF.

In this sample, this clonotype is medium-sized. The genes are TRBV7-2 and TRBJ1-2; 7 bases line up with TRBD1. CDR1 is SGHTA, CDR2 FQGNSA, per germline. This CDR3 region has 13 residues. Germline trimming cut 6 bases from V and 2 bases from J; bases unmatched to any gene: 3. The DNA of the CDR3 is TGTGCCAGCAGAAGGGACAGAAACTATGGCTACACCTTC. Translating it yields CASRRDRNYGYTF.

This clonotype is categorized as medium-sized. The chain carries TRBV7-9 and TRBJ2-5, with D uncertain. The CDR3 runs 14 residues. CDR1 is SEHNR, CDR2 FQNEAQ, per germline (reference sequence). Trimming pared 3 bases from V and 2 bases from J, leaving 10 bases between. The CDR3 protein is CASSFRHSQETQYF. In nucleotides, the CDR3 is TGTGCCAGCAGCTTCAGACATAGTCAAGAGACCCAGTACTTC.